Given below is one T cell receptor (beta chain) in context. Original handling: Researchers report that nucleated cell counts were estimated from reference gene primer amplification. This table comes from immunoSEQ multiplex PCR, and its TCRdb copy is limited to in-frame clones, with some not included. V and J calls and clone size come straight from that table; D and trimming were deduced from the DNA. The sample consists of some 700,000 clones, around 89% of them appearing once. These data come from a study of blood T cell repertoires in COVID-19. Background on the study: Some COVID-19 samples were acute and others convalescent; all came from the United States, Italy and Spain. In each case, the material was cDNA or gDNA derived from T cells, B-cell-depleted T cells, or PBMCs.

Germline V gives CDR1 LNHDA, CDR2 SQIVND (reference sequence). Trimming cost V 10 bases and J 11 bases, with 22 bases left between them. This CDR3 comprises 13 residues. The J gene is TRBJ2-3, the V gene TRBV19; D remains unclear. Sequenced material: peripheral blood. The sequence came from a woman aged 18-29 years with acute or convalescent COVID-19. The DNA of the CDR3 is TGTGCCACTCGCGAACAGAAGGAAAGTCGGCAGTATTTT. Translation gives CATREQKESRQYF. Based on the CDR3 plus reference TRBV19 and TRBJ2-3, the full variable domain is DGGITQSPKYLFRKEGQNVTLSCEQNLNHDAMYWYRQDPGQGLRLIYYSQIVNDFQKGDIAEGYSVSREKKESFPLTVTSAQKNPTAFYLCATREQKESRQYFGPGTRLTVL.